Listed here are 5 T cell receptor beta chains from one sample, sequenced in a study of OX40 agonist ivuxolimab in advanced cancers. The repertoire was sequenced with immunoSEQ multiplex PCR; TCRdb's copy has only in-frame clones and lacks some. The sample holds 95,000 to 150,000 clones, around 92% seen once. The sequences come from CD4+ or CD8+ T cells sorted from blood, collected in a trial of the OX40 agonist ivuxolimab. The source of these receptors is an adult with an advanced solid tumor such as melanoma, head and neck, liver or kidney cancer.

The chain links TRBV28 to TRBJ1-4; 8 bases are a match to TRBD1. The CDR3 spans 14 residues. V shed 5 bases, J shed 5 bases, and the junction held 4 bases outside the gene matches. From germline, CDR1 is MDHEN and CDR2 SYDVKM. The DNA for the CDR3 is TGTGCCAGCAGTATAGGACAGGGAAATGAAAAACTGTTTTTT. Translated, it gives CASSIGQGNEKLFF.

The chain's CDR3 is CAWAPNRYNEQFF. The DNA of the CDR3 is TGTGCCTGGGCCCCGAACAGATACAATGAGCAGTTCTTC. The J gene is TRBJ2-1, the V gene TRBV30, with unresolved D. Trimming cost V 5 bases and J 4 bases, with 12 bases left between them. Germline loops: CDR1 GTSNPN, CDR2 SVGIG (reference sequence). The CDR3 covers 13 residues.

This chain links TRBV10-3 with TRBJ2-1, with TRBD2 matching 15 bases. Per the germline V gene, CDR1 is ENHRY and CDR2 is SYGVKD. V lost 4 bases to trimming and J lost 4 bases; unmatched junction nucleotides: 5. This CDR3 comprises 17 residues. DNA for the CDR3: TGTGCCATCAGTGGGTCGGGACTAGCGGGGGGATACAATGAGCAGTTCTTC. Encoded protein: CAISGSGLAGGYNEQFF.

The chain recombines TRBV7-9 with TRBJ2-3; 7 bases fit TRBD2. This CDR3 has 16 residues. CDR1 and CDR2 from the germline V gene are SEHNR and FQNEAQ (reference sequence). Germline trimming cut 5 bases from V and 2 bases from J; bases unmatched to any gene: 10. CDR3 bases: TGTGCCAGCAGCGCCGCCGGGACTAATCCCACAGATACGCAGTATTTT. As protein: CASSAAGTNPTDTQYF.

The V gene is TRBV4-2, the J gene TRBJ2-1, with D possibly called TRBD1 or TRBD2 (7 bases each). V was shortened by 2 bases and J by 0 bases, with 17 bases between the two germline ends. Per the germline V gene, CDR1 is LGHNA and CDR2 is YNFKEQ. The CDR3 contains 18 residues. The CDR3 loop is CASSQRGLAASSYNEQFF. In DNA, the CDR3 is TGTGCCAGCAGCCAAAGGGGGCTAGCGGCCAGCTCCTACAATGAGCAGTTCTTC.